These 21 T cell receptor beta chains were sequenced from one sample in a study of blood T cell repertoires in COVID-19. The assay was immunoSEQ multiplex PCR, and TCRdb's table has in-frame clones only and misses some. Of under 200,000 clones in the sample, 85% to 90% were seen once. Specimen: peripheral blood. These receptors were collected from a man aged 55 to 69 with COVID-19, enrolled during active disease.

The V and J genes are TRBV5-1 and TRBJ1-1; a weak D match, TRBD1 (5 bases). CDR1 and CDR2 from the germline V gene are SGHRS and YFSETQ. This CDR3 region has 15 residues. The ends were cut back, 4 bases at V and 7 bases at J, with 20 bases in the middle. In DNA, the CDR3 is TGCGCCAGCAGCCATGGGTCGGGGGATGATCTTGAAGCTTTCTTT. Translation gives CASSHGSGDDLEAFF.

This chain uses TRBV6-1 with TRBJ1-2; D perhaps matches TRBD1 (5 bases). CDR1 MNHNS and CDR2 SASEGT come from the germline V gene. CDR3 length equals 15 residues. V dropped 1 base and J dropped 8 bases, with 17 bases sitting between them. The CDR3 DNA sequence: TGTGCCAGCAGTGAAGGTATAGGAGGGGCGCGGGGCTACACCTTC. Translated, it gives CASSEGIGGARGYTF.

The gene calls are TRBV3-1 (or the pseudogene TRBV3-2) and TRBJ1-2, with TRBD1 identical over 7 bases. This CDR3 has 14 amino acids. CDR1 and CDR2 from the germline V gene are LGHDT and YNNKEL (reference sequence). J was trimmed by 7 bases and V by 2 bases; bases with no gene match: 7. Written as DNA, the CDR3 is TGTGCCAGCAGCCAAACGGACAGGCCCCGTGGCTACACCTTC. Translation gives CASSQTDRPRGYTF.

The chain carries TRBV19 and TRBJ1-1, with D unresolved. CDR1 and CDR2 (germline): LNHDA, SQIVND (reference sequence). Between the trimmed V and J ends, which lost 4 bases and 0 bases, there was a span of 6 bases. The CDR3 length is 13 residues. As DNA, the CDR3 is TGTGCCAGTAGTACTTATATGAACACTGAAGCTTTCTTT. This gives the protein CASSTYMNTEAFF. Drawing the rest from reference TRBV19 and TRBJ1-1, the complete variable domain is DGGITQSPKYLFRKEGQNVTLSCEQNLNHDAMYWYRQDPGQGLRLIYYSQIVNDFQKGDIAEGYSVSREKKESFPLTVTSAQKNPTAFYLCASSTYMNTEAFFGQGTRLTVV.

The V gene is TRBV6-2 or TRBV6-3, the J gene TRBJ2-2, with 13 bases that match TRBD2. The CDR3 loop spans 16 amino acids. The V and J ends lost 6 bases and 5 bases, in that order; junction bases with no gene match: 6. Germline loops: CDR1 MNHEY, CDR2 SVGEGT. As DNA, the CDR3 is TGTGCCAGCAGCCCCCGACTAGCGGGGGGAACCGGGGAGCTGTTTTTT. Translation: CASSPRLAGGTGELFF.

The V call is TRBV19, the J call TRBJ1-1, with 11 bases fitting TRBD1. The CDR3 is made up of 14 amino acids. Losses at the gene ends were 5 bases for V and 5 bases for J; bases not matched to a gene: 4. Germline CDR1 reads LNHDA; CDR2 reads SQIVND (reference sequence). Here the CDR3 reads CASSFGTGGTEAFF. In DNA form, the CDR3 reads TGTGCCAGTAGTTTCGGGACAGGGGGGACTGAAGCTTTCTTT.

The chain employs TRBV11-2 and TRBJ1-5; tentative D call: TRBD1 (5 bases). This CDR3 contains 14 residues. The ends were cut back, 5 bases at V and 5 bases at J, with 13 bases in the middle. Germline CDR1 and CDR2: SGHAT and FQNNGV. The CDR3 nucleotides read TGTGCCAGCAGCCCCGGACAAGGGTATCAGCCCCAGCATTTT. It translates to CASSPGQGYQPQHF.

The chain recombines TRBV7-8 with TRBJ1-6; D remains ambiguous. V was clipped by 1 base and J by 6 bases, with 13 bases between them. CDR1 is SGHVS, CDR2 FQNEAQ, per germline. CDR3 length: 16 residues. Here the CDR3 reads CASSLGFSELNSPLHF. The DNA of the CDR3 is TGTGCCAGCAGCTTAGGGTTTTCCGAACTTAATTCACCCCTCCACTTT. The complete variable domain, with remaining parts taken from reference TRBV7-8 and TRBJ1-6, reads GAGVSQSPRYKVAKRGQDVALRCDPISGHVSLFWYQQALGQGPEFLTYFQNEAQLDKSGLPSDRFFAERPEGSVSTLKIQRTQQEDSAVYLCASSLGFSELNSPLHFGNGTRLTVT.

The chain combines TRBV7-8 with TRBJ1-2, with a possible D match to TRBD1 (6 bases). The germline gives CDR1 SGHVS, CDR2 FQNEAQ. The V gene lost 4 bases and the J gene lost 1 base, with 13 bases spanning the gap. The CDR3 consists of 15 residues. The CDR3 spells CASSSRDTYNYGYTF. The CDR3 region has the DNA TGTGCCAGCAGCTCCCGGGACACCTATAACTATGGCTACACCTTC.

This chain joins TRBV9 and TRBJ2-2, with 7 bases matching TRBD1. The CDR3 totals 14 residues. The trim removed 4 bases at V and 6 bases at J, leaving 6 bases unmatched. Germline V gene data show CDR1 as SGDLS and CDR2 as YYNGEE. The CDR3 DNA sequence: TGTGCCAGCAGCAGTCGACAGGGCCCCGGGGAGCTGTTTTTT. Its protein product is CASSSRQGPGELFF.

The CDR3 bases are TGTGCCAGCAGTAGGGGAACAGGGGAGCCCCAGCATTTT. Translated, it gives CASSRGTGEPQHF. This rearrangement joins TRBV7-9 to TRBJ1-5, with TRBD1 matching over 7 bases. J gave up 8 bases and V 6 bases, and 7 bases lay outside the gene matches. CDR3 size: 13 residues. The germline V gene has CDR1 SEHNR and CDR2 FQNEAQ (reference sequence).

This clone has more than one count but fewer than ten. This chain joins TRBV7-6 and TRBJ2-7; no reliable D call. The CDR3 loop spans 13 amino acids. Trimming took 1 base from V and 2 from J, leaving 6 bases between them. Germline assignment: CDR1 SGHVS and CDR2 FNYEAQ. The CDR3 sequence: CASSLGRTYEQYF. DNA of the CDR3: TGTGCCAGCAGCTTAGGCAGGACCTACGAGCAGTACTTC. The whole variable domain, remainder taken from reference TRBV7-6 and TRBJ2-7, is GAGVSQSPRYKVTKRGQDVALRCDPISGHVSLYWYRQALGQGPEFLTYFNYEAQQDKSGLPNDRFSAERPEGSISTLTIQRTEQRDSAMYRCASSLGRTYEQYFGPGTRLTVT.

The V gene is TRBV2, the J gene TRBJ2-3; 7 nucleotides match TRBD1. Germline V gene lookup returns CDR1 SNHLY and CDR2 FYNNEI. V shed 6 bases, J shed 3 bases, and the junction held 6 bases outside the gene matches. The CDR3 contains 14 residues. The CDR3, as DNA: TGTGCCAGCAGGAAAGGGGGCCGGACAGATACGCAGTATTTT. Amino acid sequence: CASRKGGRTDTQYF.

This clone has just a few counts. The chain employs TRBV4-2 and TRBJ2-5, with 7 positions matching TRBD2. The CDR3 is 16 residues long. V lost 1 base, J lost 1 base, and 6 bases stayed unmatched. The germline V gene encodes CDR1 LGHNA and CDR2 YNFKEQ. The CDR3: CASSQVSSGTQETQYF. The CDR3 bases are TGTGCCAGCAGCCAAGTTAGCAGCGGGACCCAAGAGACCCAGTACTTC.

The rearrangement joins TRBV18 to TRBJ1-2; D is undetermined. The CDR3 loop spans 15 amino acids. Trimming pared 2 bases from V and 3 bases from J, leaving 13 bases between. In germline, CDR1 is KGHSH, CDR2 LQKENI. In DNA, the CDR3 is TGTGCCAGCTCACCAGTAGAAGCGGGATACTATGGCTACACCTTC. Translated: CASSPVEAGYYGYTF.

The chain's CDR3 is CASSYSGRPDTQYF. CDR3 nucleotide sequence: TGTGCCAGCAGCTATAGCGGGAGACCGGATACGCAGTATTTT. The gene calls are TRBV7-2 and TRBJ2-3; 9 positions match TRBD2. V was pared by 4 bases and J by 6 bases, with 5 bases of the junction left unmatched. Germline V gives CDR1 SGHTA, CDR2 FQGNSA. This CDR3 spans 14 amino acids.

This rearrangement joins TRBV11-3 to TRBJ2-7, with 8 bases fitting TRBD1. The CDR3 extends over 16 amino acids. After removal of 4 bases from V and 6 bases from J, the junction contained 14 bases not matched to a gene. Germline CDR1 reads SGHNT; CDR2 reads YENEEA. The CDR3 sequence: CASSSRTGRLLGEQYF. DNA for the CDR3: TGTGCCAGCAGCTCAAGGACAGGGAGGCTATTGGGCGAGCAGTACTTC.

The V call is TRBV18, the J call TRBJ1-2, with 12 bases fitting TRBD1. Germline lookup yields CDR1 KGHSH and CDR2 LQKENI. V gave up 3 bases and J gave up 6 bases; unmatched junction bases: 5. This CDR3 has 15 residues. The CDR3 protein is CASSPLGTGGDGYTF. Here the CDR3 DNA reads TGTGCCAGCTCACCTCTGGGGACAGGGGGCGATGGCTACACCTTC.

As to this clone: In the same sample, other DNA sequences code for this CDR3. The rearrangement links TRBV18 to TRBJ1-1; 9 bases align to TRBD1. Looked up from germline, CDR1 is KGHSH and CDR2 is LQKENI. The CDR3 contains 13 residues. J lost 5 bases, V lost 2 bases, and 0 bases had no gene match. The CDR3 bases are TGTGCCAGCTCACCAGGGACAGGGACTGAAGCTTTCTTT. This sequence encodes CASSPGTGTEAFF.

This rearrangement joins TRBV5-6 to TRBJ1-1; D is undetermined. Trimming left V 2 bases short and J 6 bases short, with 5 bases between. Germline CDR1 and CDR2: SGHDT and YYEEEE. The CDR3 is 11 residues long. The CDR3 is CASSLSSEAFF. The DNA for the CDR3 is TGTGCCAGCAGCTTATCGTCTGAAGCTTTCTTT.

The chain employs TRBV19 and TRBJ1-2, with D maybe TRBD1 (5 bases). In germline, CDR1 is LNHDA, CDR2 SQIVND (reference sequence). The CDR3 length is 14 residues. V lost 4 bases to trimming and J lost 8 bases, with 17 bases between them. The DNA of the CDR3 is TGTGCCAGTAGTACAGTAATGGGCCGGGGGGGCTACACCTTC. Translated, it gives CASSTVMGRGGYTF.